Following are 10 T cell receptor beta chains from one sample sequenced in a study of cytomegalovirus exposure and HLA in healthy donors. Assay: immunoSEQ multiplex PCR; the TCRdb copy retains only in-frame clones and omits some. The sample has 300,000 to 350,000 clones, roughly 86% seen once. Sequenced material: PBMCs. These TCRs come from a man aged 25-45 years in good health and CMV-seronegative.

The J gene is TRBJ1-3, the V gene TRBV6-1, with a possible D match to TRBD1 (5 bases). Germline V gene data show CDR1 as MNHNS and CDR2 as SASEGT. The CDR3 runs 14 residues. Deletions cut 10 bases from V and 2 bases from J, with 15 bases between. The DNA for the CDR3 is TGTGCCACCGCCCTCTCGGGGGCTGGAAACACCATATATTTT. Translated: CATALSGAGNTIYF.

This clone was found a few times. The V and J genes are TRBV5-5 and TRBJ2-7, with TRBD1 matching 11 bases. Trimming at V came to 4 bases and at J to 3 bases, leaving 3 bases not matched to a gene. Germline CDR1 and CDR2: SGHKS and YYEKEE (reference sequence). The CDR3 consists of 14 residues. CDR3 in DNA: TGTGCCAGCAGCCACGGGACAGGGGGCTACGAGCAGTACTTC. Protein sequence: CASSHGTGGYEQYF.

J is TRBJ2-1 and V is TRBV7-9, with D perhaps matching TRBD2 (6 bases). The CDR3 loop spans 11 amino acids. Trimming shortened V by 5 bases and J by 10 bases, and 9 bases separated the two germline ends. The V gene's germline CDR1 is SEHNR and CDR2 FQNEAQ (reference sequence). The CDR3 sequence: CASSPGREQFF. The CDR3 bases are TGTGCCAGCAGCCCCGGGAGAGAGCAGTTCTTC.

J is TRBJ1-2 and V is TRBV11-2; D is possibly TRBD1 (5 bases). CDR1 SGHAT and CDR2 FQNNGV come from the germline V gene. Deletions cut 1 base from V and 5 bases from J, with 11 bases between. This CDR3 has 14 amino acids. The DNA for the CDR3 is TGTGCCAGCAGCTTAGGTGGTCAGGGATATGGCTACACCTTC. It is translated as CASSLGGQGYGYTF.

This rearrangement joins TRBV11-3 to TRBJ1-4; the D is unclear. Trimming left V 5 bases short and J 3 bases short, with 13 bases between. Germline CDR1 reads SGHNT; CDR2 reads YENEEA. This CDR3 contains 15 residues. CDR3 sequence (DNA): TGTGCCAGCAGCCGTCGGAGAGAGGCTAATGAAAAACTGTTTTTT. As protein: CASSRRREANEKLFF.

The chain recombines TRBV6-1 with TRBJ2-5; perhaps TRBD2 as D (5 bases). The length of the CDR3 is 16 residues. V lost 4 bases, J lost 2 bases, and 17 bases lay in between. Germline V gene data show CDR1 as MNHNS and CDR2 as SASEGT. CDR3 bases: TGTGCCAGCAGTGGATTCGTTCAAGGAGGTCAAGAGACCCAGTACTTC. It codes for CASSGFVQGGQETQYF.

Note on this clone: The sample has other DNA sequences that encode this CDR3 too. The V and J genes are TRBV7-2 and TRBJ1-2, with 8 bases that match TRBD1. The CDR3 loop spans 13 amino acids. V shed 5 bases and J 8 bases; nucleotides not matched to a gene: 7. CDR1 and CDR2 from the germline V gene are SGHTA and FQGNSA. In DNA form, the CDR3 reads TGTGCCAGCAGCCTAGGGACAGGAGGCGGCTACACCTTC. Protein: CASSLGTGGGYTF.

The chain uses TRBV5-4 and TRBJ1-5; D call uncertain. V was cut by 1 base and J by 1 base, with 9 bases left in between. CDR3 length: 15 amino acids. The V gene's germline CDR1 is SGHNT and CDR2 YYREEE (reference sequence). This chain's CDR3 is CASSLSPASNQPQHF. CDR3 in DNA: TGTGCCAGCAGCTTGAGTCCAGCGAGCAATCAGCCCCAGCATTTT.

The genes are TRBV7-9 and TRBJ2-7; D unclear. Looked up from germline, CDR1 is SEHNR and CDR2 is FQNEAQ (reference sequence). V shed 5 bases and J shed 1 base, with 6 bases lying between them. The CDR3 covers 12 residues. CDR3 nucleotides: TGTGCCAGCAGCGCCGGGTCCTACGAGCAGTACTTC. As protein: CASSAGSYEQYF.

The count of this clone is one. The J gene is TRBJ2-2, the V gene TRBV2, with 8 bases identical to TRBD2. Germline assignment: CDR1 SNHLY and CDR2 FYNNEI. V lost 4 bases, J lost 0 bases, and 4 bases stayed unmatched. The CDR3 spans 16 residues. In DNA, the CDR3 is TGTGCCAGCAGTGCCCAAGCGGGGGCGAACACCGGGGAGCTGTTTTTT. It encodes CASSAQAGANTGELFF.